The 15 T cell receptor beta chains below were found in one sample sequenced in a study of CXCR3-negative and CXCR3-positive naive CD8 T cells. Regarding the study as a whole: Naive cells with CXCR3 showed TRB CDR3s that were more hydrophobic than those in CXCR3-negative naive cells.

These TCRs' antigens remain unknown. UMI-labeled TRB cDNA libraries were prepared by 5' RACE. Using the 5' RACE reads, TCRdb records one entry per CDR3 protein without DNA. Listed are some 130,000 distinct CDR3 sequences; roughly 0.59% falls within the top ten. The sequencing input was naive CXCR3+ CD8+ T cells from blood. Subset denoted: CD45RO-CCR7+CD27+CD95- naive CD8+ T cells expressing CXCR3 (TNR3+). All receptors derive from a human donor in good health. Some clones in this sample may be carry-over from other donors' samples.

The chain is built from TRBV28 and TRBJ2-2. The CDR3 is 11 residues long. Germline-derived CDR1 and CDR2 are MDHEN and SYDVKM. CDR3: CASIYAGELFF.

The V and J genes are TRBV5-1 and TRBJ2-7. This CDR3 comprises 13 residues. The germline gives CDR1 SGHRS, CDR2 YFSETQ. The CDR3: CASSLASGWEQYF.

The CDR3 spells CASSQDSGVDEKLFF. V and J are TRBV4-1 and TRBJ1-4. Germline CDR1 reads MGHRA; CDR2 reads YSYEKL. The CDR3 length is 15 residues.

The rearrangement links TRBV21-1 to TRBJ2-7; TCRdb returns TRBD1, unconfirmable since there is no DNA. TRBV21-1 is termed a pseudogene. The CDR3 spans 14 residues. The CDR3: CASSSRAHDYEQYF.

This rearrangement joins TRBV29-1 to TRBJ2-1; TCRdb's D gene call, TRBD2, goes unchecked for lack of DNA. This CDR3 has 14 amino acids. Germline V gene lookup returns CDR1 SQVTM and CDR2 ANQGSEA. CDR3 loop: CSVEGRAGGNEQFF.

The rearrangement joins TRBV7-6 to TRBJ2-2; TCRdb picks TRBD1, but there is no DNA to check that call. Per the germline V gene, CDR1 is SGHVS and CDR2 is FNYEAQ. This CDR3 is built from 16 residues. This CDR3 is CASSPGTPSGTGELFF.

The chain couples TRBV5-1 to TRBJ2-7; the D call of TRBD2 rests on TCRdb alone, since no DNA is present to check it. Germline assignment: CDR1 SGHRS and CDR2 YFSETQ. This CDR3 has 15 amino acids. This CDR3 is CASSAGASGSYEQYF.

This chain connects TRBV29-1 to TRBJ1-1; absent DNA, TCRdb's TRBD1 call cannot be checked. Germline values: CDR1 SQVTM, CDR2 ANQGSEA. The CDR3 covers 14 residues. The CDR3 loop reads CSVSLGRENTEAFF.

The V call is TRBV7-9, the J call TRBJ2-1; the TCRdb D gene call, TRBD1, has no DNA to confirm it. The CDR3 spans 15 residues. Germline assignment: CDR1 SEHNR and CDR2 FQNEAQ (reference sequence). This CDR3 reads CASSFRGDSYNEQFF.

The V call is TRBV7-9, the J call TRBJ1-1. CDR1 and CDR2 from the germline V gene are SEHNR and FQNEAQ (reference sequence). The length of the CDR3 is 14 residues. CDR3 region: CASSLLQGYTEAFF. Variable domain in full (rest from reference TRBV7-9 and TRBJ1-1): DTGVSQNPRHKITKRGQNVTFRCDPISEHNRLYWYRQTLGQGPEFLTYFQNEAQLEKSRLLSDRFSAERPKGSFSTLEIQRTEQGDSAMYLCASSLLQGYTEAFFGQGTRLTVV.

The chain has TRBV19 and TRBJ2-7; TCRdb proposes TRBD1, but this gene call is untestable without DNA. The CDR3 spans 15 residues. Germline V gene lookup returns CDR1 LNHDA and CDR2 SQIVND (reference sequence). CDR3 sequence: CASSIAGRGINEQYF.

The CDR3: CASSGGGVGQPQHF. The chain links TRBV27 to TRBJ1-5; the TCRdb call, TRBD1, lacks DNA for checking. Germline loops: CDR1 MNHEY, CDR2 SMNVEV (reference sequence). The CDR3 spans 14 residues.

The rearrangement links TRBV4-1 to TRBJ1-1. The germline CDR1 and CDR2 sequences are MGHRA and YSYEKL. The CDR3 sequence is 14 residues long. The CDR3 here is CASSQDEGRAEAFF.

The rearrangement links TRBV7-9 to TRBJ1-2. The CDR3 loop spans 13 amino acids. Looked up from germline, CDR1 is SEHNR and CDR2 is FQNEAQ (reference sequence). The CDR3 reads CASSRTGDYGYTF.

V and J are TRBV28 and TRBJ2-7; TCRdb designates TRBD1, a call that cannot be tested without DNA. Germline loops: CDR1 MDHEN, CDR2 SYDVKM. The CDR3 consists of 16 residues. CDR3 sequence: CASSLNRGATGHEQYF. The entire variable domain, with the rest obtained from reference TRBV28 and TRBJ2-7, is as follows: DVKVTQSSRYLVKRTGEKVFLECVQDMDHENMFWYRQDPGLGLRLIYFSYDVKMKEKGDIPEGYSVSREKKERFSLILESASTNQTSMYLCASSLNRGATGHEQYFGPGTRLTVT.